This TCR beta chain emerged from a study of cytomegalovirus exposure and HLA in healthy donors. Regarding the study as a whole: Per a later analysis, HLA-associated TCR beta chains showed more clonal expansion than other, equally common TCR beta chains.

The J segment lost 4 bases and the V segment lost 0 bases, leaving 3 bases of the junction unmatched. Germline-derived CDR1 and CDR2 are SGDLS and YYNGEE. The CDR3 extends over 14 amino acids. This clone was detected a few times. The antigen remains undetermined. A multiplex PCR was run with 60 Vbeta primers and 13 Jbeta primers. Assay used: immunoSEQ multiplex PCR; TCRdb lists only in-frame clones, some missing. The sample has around 170,000 clones, around 80% seen once. The clonotype originates from a male donor in good health and CMV-seronegative. V usage is TRBV9 and J usage is TRBJ1-2; TRBD1 matches 7 bases. Sequencing input: PBMCs. This CDR3 is CASSVASGGYGYTF. The CDR3 nucleotides read TGTGCCAGCAGCGTAGCTTCAGGGGGCTATGGCTACACCTTC. The variable domain in full, with the rest retrieved from reference TRBV9 and TRBJ1-2, is DSGVTQTPKHLITATGQRVTLRCSPRSGDLSVYWYQQSLDQGLQFLIQYYNGEERAKGNILERFSAQQFPDLHSELNLSSLELGDSALYFCASSVASGGYGYTFGSGTRLTVV.